This T cell receptor beta chain was sequenced during a study of shared clonotypes between healthy human individuals. Background on the study: The study enrolled a couple of women and three men aged 18 to 49.

Study results and caveats: Clonotype sharing among donors was thought likely to change with sequencing depth.

The ends lost 0 bases at V and 6 bases at J; junction bases unmatched: 4. CDR1 and CDR2 from the germline V gene are SGDLS and YYNGEE. The CDR3 totals 15 residues. The naive CD8 subset, CD45RO-negative cells positively selected for CCR7, excluded terminally differentiated effector memory CD45RA+ cells. Assay execution took place at the deep level. On sorted subsets, replicate PCRs used 200 to 250 ng DNA, or 25,000 to 35,000 T cell genomes. Sequenced by immunoSEQ multiplex PCR; TCRdb stores in-frame clones only, minus some. The repertoire has about 2,100,000 clones, more than 85% of them found once; the top ten carry 1.7%. To note about this clone: Its target is not known.

Material for sequencing was naive CD8+ T cells from PBMCs. This TCR came from a man between 18 and 29 years old in good health. Some clones in this sample may be carry-over from other donors' samples. The chain has TRBV9 and TRBJ2-2; 8 bases align to TRBD2. CDR3 nucleotide sequence: TGTGCCAGCAGCGTAGGGGTAGCGGGATCCGGGGAGCTGTTTTTT. Translated: CASSVGVAGSGELFF.